This paragraph reports one TCR beta chain. Sequencing was at survey level. Here immunoSEQ multiplex PCR was the method, and the copy in TCRdb shows in-frame clones only, minus some. There are roughly 37,000 clones in the sample; approximately 87% occur only once, and roughly 23% lies in the top ten. The data are from a study of pediatric ulcerative colitis. Before the diagnostic colonoscopy, ulcerative colitis patients were free of immunosuppressive medication. The CDR3 extends over 15 amino acids. The receptor's source is a girl aged 10-17 years with moderate ulcerative colitis. The sample taken for sequencing was blood. V gene TRBV21-1 combines with J gene TRBJ2-7; the DNA was not compared with TRBD2, the D call given in the table. TRBV21-1 is designated a pseudogene. The CDR3 loop reads CASSTVRERRYEQYF. In nucleotides, the CDR3 is TGTGCCAGCAGTACCGTTCGGGAGCGGAGGTACGAGCAGTACTTC.